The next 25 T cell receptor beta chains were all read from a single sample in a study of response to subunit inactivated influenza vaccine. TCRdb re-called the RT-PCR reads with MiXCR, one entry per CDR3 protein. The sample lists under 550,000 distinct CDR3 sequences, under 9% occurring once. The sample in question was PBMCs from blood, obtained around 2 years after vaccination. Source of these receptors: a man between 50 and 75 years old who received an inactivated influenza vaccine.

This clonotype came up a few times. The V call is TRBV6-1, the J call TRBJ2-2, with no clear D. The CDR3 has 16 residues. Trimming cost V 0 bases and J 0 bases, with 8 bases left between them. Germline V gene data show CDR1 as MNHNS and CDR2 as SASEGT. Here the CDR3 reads CASSEAYGPNTGELFF. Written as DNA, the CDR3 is TGTGCCAGCAGTGAAGCTTACGGGCCGAACACCGGGGAGCTGTTTTTT.

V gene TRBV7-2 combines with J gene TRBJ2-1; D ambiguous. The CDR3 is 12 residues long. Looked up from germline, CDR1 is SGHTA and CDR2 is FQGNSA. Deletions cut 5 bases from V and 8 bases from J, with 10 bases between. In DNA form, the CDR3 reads TGTGCCAGCAGCCCTAGGGTACATGAGCAGTTCTTC. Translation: CASSPRVHEQFF.

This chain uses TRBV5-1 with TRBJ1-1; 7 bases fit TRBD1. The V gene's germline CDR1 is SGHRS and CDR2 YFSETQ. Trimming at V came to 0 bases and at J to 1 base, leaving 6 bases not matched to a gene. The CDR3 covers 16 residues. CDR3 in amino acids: CASSLAQQGRNTEAFF. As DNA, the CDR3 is TGCGCCAGCAGCTTGGCCCAACAGGGGAGGAACACTGAAGCTTTCTTT.

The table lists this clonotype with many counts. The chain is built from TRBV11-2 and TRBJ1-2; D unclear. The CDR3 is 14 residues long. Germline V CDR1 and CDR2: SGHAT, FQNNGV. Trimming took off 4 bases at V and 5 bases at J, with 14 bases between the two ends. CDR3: CASSSQILGYGYTF. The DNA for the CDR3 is TGTGCCAGCAGCTCCCAAATCCTGGGATATGGCTACACCTTC.

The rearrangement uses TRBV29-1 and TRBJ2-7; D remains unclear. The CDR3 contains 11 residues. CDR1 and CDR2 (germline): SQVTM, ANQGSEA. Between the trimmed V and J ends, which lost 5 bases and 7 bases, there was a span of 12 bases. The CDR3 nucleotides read TGCAGCGTTTCGGCCGGATGGGAGCAGTACTTC. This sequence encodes CSVSAGWEQYF.

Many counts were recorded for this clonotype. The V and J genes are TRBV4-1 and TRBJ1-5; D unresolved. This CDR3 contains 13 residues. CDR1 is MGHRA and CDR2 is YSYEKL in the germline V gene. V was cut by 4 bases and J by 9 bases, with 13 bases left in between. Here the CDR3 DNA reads TGCGCCAGCAGCCCTGACCCCCGGCGGCCCCAGCATTTT. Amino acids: CASSPDPRRPQHF.

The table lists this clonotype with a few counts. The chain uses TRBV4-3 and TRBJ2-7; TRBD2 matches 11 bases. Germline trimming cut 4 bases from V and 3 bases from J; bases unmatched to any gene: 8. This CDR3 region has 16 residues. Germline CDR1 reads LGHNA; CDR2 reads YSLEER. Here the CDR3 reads CASSPSLAGAFYEQYF. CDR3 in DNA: TGCGCCAGCAGCCCGTCACTAGCGGGAGCCTTCTACGAGCAGTACTTC.

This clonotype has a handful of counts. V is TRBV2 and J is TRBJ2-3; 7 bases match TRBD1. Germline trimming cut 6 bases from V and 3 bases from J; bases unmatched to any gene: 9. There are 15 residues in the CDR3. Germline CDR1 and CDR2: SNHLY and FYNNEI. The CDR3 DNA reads TGTGCCAGCAGAGCCACAGGGGCTGCTACAGATACGCAGTATTTT. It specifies CASRATGAATDTQYF.

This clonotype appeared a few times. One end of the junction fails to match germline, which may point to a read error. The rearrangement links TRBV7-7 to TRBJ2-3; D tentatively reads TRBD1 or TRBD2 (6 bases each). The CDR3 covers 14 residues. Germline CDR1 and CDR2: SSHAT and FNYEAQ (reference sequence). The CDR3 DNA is TGTGCTAGCAGCCTATCGTTTCGGGGGCATACGCAGTATTTT. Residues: CASSLSFRGHTQYF.

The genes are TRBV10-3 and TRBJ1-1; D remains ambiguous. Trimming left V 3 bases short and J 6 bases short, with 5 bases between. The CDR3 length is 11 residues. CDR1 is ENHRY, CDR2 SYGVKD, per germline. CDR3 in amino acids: CAISESSEAFF. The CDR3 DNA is TGTGCCATCAGTGAAAGCTCTGAAGCTTTCTTT.

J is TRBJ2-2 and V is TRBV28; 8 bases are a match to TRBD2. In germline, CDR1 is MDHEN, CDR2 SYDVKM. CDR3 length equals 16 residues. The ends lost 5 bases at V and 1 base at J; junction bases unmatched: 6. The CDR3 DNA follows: TGTGCCAGCAGTATCATTAGCGGGGAGAACACCGGGGAGCTGTTTTTT. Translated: CASSIISGENTGELFF.

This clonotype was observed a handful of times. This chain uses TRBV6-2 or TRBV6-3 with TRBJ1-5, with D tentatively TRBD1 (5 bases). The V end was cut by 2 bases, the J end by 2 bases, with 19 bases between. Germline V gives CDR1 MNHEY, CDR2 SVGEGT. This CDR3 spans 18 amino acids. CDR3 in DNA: TGTGCCAGCAGTTACGCCCGATATGGAGGAGGGGGCAATCAGCCCCAGCATTTT. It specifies CASSYARYGGGGNQPQHF.

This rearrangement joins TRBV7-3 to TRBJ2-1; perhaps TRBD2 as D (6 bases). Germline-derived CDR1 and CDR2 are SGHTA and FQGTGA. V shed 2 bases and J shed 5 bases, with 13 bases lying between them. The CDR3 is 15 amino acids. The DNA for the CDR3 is TGTGCCAGCAGCTTAGGACGGACTACCAACAATGAGCAGTTCTTC. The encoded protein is CASSLGRTTNNEQFF.

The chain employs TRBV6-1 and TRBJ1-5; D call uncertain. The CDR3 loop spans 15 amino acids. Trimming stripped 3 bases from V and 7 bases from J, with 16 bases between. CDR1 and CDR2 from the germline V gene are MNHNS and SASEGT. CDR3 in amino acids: CASSDLFMGGQPQHF. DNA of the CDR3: TGTGCCAGCAGTGATTTGTTTATGGGAGGGCAGCCCCAGCATTTT.

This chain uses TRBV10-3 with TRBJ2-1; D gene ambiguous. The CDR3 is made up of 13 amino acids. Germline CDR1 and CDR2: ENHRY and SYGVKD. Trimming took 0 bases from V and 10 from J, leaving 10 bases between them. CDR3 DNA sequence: TGTGCCATCAGTGAGTCGGTTCTAGTGGAGCAGTTCTTC. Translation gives CAISESVLVEQFF.

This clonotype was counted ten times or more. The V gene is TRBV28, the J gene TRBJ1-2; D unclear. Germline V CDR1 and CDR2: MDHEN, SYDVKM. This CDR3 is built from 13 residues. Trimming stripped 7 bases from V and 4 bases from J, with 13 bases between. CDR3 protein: CASTETDTYGYTF. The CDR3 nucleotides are TGTGCCAGCACCGAAACCGACACCTATGGCTACACCTTC.

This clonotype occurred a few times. CDR3 in amino acids: CASSLSEGPTSYTSFYGYTF. DNA of the CDR3: TGTGCCAGCAGTTTATCGGAGGGACCTACCTCGTATACCTCCTTCTATGGCTACACCTTC. The J gene is TRBJ1-2, the V gene TRBV28; a possible D gene is TRBD1 (5 bases). V was pared by 1 base and J by 4 bases, with 28 bases between. Looked up from germline, CDR1 is MDHEN and CDR2 is SYDVKM. This CDR3 comprises 20 residues.

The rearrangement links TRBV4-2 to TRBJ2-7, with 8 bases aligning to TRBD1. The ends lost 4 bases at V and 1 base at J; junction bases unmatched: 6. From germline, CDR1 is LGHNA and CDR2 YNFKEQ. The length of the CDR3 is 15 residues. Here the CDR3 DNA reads TGTGCCAGCAGCCCACAGAGGACAGGGTCCTACGAGCAGTACTTC. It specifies CASSPQRTGSYEQYF.

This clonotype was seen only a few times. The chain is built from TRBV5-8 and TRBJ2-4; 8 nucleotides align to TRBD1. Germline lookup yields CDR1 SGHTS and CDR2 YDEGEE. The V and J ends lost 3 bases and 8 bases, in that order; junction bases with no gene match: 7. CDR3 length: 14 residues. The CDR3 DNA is TGTGCCAGCAGCTGGACAGGGCGAGGGTACATTCAGTACTTC. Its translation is CASSWTGRGYIQYF.

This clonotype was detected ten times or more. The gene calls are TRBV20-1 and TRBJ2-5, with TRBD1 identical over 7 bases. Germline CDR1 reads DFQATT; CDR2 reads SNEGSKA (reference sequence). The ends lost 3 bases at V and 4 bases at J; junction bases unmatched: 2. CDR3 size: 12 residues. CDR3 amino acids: CSARTGSETQYF. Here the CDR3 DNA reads TGCAGTGCTAGGACAGGGTCAGAGACCCAGTACTTC.

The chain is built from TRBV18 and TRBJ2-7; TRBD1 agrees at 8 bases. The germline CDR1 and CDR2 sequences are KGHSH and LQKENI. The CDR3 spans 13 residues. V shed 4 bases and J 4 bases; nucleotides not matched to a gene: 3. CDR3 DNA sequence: TGTGCCAGCTCACTGGGACAGGAGTACGAGCAGTACTTC. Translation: CASSLGQEYEQYF.

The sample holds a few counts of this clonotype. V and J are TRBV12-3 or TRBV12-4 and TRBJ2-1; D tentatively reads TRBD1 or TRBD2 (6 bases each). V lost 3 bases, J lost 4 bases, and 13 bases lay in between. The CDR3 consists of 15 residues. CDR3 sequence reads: CASSFLGGAYNEQFF. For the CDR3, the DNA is TGTGCCAGCAGTTTTTTGGGGGGCGCATACAATGAGCAGTTCTTC.

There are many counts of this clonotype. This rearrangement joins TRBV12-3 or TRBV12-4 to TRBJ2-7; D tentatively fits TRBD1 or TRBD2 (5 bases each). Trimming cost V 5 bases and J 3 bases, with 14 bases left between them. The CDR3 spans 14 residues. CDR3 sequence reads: CASSLTDSGYEQYF. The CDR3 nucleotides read TGTGCCAGCAGTCTTACCGACAGCGGCTACGAGCAGTACTTC.

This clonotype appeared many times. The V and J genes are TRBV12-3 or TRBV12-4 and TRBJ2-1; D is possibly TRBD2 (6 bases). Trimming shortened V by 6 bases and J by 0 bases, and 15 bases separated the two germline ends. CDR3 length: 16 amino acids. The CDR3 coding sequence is TGTGCCAGCAGGGACCCGGGACTGAGCTCCTACAATGAGCAGTTCTTC. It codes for CASRDPGLSSYNEQFF.

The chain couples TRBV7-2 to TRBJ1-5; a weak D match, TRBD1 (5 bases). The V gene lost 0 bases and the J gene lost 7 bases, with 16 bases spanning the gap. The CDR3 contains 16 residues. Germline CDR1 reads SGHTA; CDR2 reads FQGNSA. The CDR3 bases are TGTGCCAGCAGCTTAGCGTCGGCAGGGCTTCGGCAGCCCCAGCATTTT. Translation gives CASSLASAGLRQPQHF.